This T cell receptor beta chain was sequenced during a study of T cell repertoires in cytomegalovirus infection. Study background: In public TCR beta signatures, there were indications of both CMV infection and matching HLA type.

This clonotype was seen more than once but under ten times. TCRdb itself ran the reads through MiXCR, one entry per CDR3 protein. The repertoire holds about 490,000 distinct CDR3 sequences, with 26% as singletons. V lost 3 bases, J lost 2 bases, and 11 bases lay in between. This CDR3 has 14 residues. CDR1 and CDR2 (germline): DFQATT, SNEGSKA (reference sequence). This TCR was recovered from a human donor in good health (CMV status not recorded). Some clones in this sample may be carry-over from other donors' samples. The J gene is TRBJ1-5, the V gene TRBV20-1; D is ambiguous. The sequenced sample consisted of PBMCs. The CDR3 bases are TGCAGTGCTAGCCGGGAATTGGGCAATCAGCCCCAGCATTTT. Its translation is CSASRELGNQPQHF.